The entry below describes one T cell receptor (beta chain). This entry comes from a study of cytomegalovirus exposure and HLA in healthy donors. Turning to the study itself: Previous work identified 120 million or so unique TCR beta sequences from about 179 million T cells.

PCR primers comprised 60 Vbeta and 13 Jbeta primers. Sequenced by immunoSEQ multiplex PCR; TCRdb stores in-frame clones only, minus some. Of about 80,000 clones listed, 70% to 85% are singletons. V lost 2 bases and J lost 4, with 11 bases in between. The CDR3 sequence is 15 residues long. The germline gives CDR1 WSHSY, CDR2 SAAADI. Sequencing was carried out using PBMCs. The sequence came from a human donor in good health. This chain uses TRBV10-2 with TRBJ2-2; D is undetermined. This chain's CDR3 is CASSEGSTVTGELFF. For the CDR3, the DNA is TGCGCCAGCAGTGAGGGTTCTACTGTCACCGGGGAGCTGTTTTTT.